This T cell receptor (beta chain) was profiled in a study of cytomegalovirus exposure and HLA in healthy donors. Study-wide results and caveats: The authors excluded some V segments, including TRBV6-2 and TRBV6-3, as indistinguishable.

PCR primers comprised 60 Vbeta and 13 Jbeta primers. The method was immunoSEQ multiplex PCR; TCRdb's version includes in-frame clones alone and lacks a portion of them. The sample includes fewer than 200,000 clones, roughly 70% of them seen just once. This CDR3 spans 14 amino acids. Germline CDR1 is MNHNS and CDR2 is SASEGT. The V gene end was trimmed by 5 bases and the J gene end by 2 bases; junction bases not matched to a gene: 5. Details on this clone: Antigen: not known.

The chain recombines TRBV6-1 with TRBJ2-7, with 8 bases lining up with TRBD1. The sequencing sample was made of PBMCs. The receptor was derived from a girl between 5 and 17 years old in good health and CMV-seronegative. CDR3 DNA sequence: TGTGCCAGCAGTCCTGACAGGGGCGCCTACGAGCAGTACTTC. This codes for CASSPDRGAYEQYF.